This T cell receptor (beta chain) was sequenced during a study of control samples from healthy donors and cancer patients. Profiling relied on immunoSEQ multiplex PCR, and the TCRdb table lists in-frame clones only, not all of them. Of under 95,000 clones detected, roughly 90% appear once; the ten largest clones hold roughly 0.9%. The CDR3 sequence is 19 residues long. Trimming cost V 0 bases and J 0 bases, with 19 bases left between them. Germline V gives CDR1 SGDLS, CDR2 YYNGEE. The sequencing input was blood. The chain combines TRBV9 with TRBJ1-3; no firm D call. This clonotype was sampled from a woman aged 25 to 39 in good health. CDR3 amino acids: CASSVGSPPIRSSGNTIYF. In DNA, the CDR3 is TGTGCCAGCAGCGTAGGATCCCCCCCAATCAGGAGCTCTGGAAACACCATATATTTT.